This TCR beta chain was sequenced in a study of T cell responses to AZD1222 COVID-19 vaccine. To note about this clone: The target antigen is unknown.

With 5 bases clipped from V and 12 bases from J, the junction kept 16 bases outside the gene matches. The CDR3 is 15 residues long. From germline, CDR1 is SGHTA and CDR2 FQGNSA. Libraries were prepared by immunoSEQ multiplex PCR; TCRdb keeps only in-frame clonotypes and omits some of them. Altogether 100,000 to 140,000 clones are present, around 87% being singletons, with the ten largest covering approximately 4.5%. Study outcomes and limitations: The study found vaccine-associated CD4 TCRs spanning spike, dominant at 160-218 and 743-854. Two doses of AZD1222 preceded a rise in Spike-specific TCR breadth and depth. Most donors were white British and more were female, and clonal diversity was possibly underestimated.

V is TRBV7-2 and J is TRBJ2-3, with 8 bases aligning to TRBD1. The receptor's source is an adult in good health. Source: peripheral blood, taken on day 0 of AZD1222 vaccination. The CDR3 here is CASSTGDRLTNGQYF. CDR3 nucleotides: TGTGCCAGCAGCACGGGGGACAGGCTCACGAATGGCCAGTATTTT.